A selection of T cell receptor beta chains follows, all from one sample in a study of blood T cell repertoires in COVID-19. Using immunoSEQ multiplex PCR, the repertoire was profiled, and TCRdb retains in-frame clones only, with some absent. The sample holds 120,000 to 150,000 clones, 85% to 90% seen once. What was sequenced was peripheral blood. The receptors here all came from a woman aged 55-75 years with active COVID-19. Each CDR3 is given with its conserved first and last residue. Each record gives: V gene, D gene, J gene, clone size, CDR3 DNA, CDR3 protein. The D gene is left open where the match is weak. Where a row states a size, it is once, few, many or the class of an expanded clone; other rows omit it.

TRBV19	TRBD1	TRBJ1-1	-	TGTGCCAGTAGTGGCGGACAGGGGGCCATGAACACTGAAGCTTTCTTT	CASSGGQGAMNTEAFF
TRBV28	TRBD1	TRBJ1-4	-	TGTGCCAGCAGTCACCAACTTGAGGGGGCAGGGGAAAAACTGTTTTTT	CASSHQLEGAGEKLFF
TRBV30	-	TRBJ2-3	-	TGTGCCTGGAGTGGACTAGGAGCGGATACGCAGTATTTT	CAWSGLGADTQYF
TRBV6-6	-	TRBJ1-1	-	TGTGCCAGCAGTTACTCACAGGGTTTGACTGCTTTCTTT	CASSYSQGLTAFF
TRBV24-1	TRBD1	TRBJ2-3	-	TGTGCCACCAGTGATTTCTCGACAGGGGGCCGGGATACGCAGTATTTT	CATSDFSTGGRDTQYF
TRBV28	TRBD2	TRBJ2-7	-	TGTGCCAGCACCATCGGGGGGGGCGAGCAGTACTTC	CASTIGGGEQYF
TRBV6-5	TRBD2	TRBJ2-7	once	TGTGCCAGCAGCCAACTAGCGGGAGGACTCTACGAGCAGTACTTC	CASSQLAGGLYEQYF
TRBV30	TRBD2	TRBJ2-4	-	TGTGCCTGGAGATTAGCGGGAGCCAAAAACATTCAGTACTTC	CAWRLAGAKNIQYF
TRBV19	-	TRBJ1-1	-	TGTGCCAGTAATTTCCGGGGGTTTAACACTGAAGCTTTCTTT	CASNFRGFNTEAFF
TRBV14	TRBD2	TRBJ2-1	once	TGTGCCAGCAGCCTACTAGCGGGCTCCTACAATGAGCAGTTCTTC	CASSLLAGSYNEQFF
TRBV5-1	TRBD2	TRBJ2-1	-	TGCGCCAGCAGCTTACTAGCGGGATATAGCAATGAGCAGTTCTTC	CASSLLAGYSNEQFF
TRBV18	TRBD2	TRBJ2-1	-	TGTGCCAGCTCCCTCACTAGCGGGAGAGCCGATGAGCAGTTCTTC	CASSLTSGRADEQFF
TRBV12-5	-	TRBJ2-7	once	TGTGCTAGTGGTTCAGGGGAGGGGAGCTACGAGCAGTACTTC	CASGSGEGSYEQYF
TRBV24-1	TRBD1	TRBJ1-5	-	TGTGCCACCAGTGATGACAGGGGCAATCAGCCCCAGCATTTT	CATSDDRGNQPQHF
TRBV4-3	-	TRBJ2-3	-	TGCGCCAGCAGCCAAGGGACCCCAGGGGGCACAGATACGCAGTATTTT	CASSQGTPGGTDTQYF
TRBV10-3	TRBD1	TRBJ2-7	-	TGTGCCATCAGTCCGTTGACAGGGGTCGAGCAGTACTTC	CAISPLTGVEQYF
TRBV9	-	TRBJ2-3	once	TGTGCCAGCAGCGTAGACGGGGAAGGCACAGATACGCAGTATTTT	CASSVDGEGTDTQYF
TRBV19	-	TRBJ2-5	-	TGTGCCAGTACCCAGGTTGTGGGTCACCAAGAGACCCAGTACTTC	CASTQVVGHQETQYF
TRBV18	TRBD1	TRBJ1-1	-	TGTGCCACACAAGTACTACAGGGGGGAAACACTGAAGCTTTCTTT	CATQVLQGGNTEAFF
TRBV27	TRBD1	TRBJ2-7	-	TGTGCCAGCAGTTCCCGAGCGGGCAGGGGGCATTACGAGCAGTACTTC	CASSSRAGRGHYEQYF
TRBV2	TRBD1	TRBJ2-1	-	TGTGCCAGCAACCTAGGGGGCGGGCTAGCAGTAGGGAATGAGCAGTTCTTC	CASNLGGGLAVGNEQFF
TRBV28	TRBD1	TRBJ2-7	once	TGTGCCAGCAGTTTCTTGGACAGGGAGTCCTACGAGCAGTACTTC	CASSFLDRESYEQYF
TRBV11-2	-	TRBJ2-3	-	TGTGCCAGCAGCCAGAGGGGGGGGAGCACAGATACGCAGTATTTT	CASSQRGGSTDTQYF
TRBV5-6	-	TRBJ2-7	-	TGTGCCAGCAGCTTGGGTGTCAGGGGTTACGAGCAGTACTTC	CASSLGVRGYEQYF
TRBV18	-	TRBJ2-7	-	TGTGCCAGCTCACCAGGTCAGAACGAGCAGTACTTC	CASSPGQNEQYF
TRBV19	TRBD2	TRBJ2-7	-	TGTGCCAGTAGTATATCCGGGAGGGTCTACGAGCAGTACTTC	CASSISGRVYEQYF
TRBV6-5	TRBD1	TRBJ2-1	-	TGTGCCAGCAGTTCCCGACAGGGTTTATGGAATGAGCAGTTCTTC	CASSSRQGLWNEQFF
TRBV5-5	-	TRBJ1-1	-	TGTGCCAGCAGCTTGCTCCTGGGGAGCACTGAAGCTTTCTTT	CASSLLLGSTEAFF
TRBV19	-	TRBJ1-5	-	TGTGCCAGTAGTATCCGTCGTGAGGGGCCCCAGCATTTT	CASSIRREGPQHF
TRBV18	-	TRBJ1-3	-	TGTGCCAGCTCATATATCGGGGGTGCGGCGGACACCATATATTTT	CASSYIGGAADTIYF
TRBV3-1/TRBV3-2	TRBD2	TRBJ2-1	-	TGTGCCAGCAGCCAAGGGGGAGTAGCGGGTCCTGAGCAGTTCTTC	CASSQGGVAGPEQFF
TRBV6-5	-	TRBJ1-1	-	TGTGCCAGCAGGGCCCCATATTCGAACACTGAAGCTTTCTTT	CASRAPYSNTEAFF
TRBV4-1	TRBD2	TRBJ2-3	-	TGCGCCAGCAGCCAAGCACGGATAAAGAGGACTAGCGGGAGCACAGATACGCAGTATTTT	CASSQARIKRTSGSTDTQYF
TRBV7-2	TRBD1	TRBJ1-6	-	TGTGCCAGCAGCCAACAGGGGATGAATAATTCACCCCTCCACTTT	CASSQQGMNNSPLHF
TRBV18	-	TRBJ1-2	-	TGTGCCAGCTCACCACCTCCGGGGGGAACTAACTATGGCTACACCTTC	CASSPPPGGTNYGYTF
TRBV5-5	TRBD1	TRBJ2-2	-	TGTGCCAGCAGCTTGGGACAGGGCATTTGGGGGGAGCTGTTTTTT	CASSLGQGIWGELFF
TRBV7-9	TRBD2	TRBJ2-3	few	TGTGCCAGCAGCTTAACTCGGACTAGCGGGAGCACAGATACGCAGTATTTT	CASSLTRTSGSTDTQYF
TRBV5-1	TRBD2	TRBJ2-3	-	TGCGCCAGCAGCCCCAGATCGACTAGCGGGCACACAGATACGCAGTATTTT	CASSPRSTSGHTDTQYF
TRBV2	TRBD1	TRBJ2-2	-	TGTGCCAGCGGAAACAGGGGGAGGACCGGGGAGCTGTTTTTT	CASGNRGRTGELFF
TRBV6-2/TRBV6-3	-	TRBJ1-5	-	TGTGCCAGCAGTTCAGAGGGCAATCAGCCCCAGCATTTT	CASSSEGNQPQHF
TRBV18	TRBD1	TRBJ1-1	-	TGTGCCAGCTCACCGGGACAGCAGAACACTGAAGCTTTCTTT	CASSPGQQNTEAFF
TRBV28	-	TRBJ1-3	-	TGTGCCAGCAGCCCCGTGGGGGCGTCGGGAAACACCATATATTTT	CASSPVGASGNTIYF
TRBV7-2	TRBD2	TRBJ2-7	once	TGTGCCAGCAGCTCCCCCCAGCTAGCGGGAGGGTACGAGCAGTACTTC	CASSSPQLAGGYEQYF
TRBV27	TRBD1	TRBJ2-7	-	TGTGCCAGCAGCCGAAAGGGCCAGGGGGCCTACGAGCAGTACTTC	CASSRKGQGAYEQYF
TRBV7-9	-	TRBJ2-3	-	TGTGCCAGCAGCTTACAGGGAAGCACAGATACGCAGTATTTT	CASSLQGSTDTQYF
TRBV28	TRBD2	TRBJ2-1	-	TGTGCCAGCAGGTCGGGACTAGCGGGAGCTCACAATGAGCAGTTCTTC	CASRSGLAGAHNEQFF
TRBV3-1/TRBV3-2	-	TRBJ2-7	-	TGTGCCAGCAGCCAAATGGCGACAGGATTTACGGAGCAGTACTTC	CASSQMATGFTEQYF
TRBV9	-	TRBJ1-2	-	TGTGCCAGCAGCGTAGAGGGGCTAGTAGATGGCTACACCTTC	CASSVEGLVDGYTF
TRBV7-9	TRBD2	TRBJ2-7	once	TGTGCCAGCAGCCTATCGGGGGGCGAGCAGTACTTC	CASSLSGGEQYF
TRBV7-2	-	TRBJ2-2	-	TGTGCCAGCAGCCATAACCCGGGGACACCCCCCGGGGAGCTGTTTTTT	CASSHNPGTPPGELFF
TRBV6-2/TRBV6-3	-	TRBJ2-7	-	TGTGCCAGCAGTTTCCCCGGCTCCTACGAGCAGTACTTC	CASSFPGSYEQYF
TRBV3-1/TRBV3-2	TRBD2	TRBJ2-1	once	TGTGCCAGCAGCCAACACCAACTAGCGGGAGGCTACAATGAGCAGTTCTTC	CASSQHQLAGGYNEQFF
TRBV5-4	-	TRBJ2-2	-	TGTGCCAGCAGCTTGGATTTTGGCGGCGGCCCGAACACCGGGGAGCTGTTTTTT	CASSLDFGGGPNTGELFF
TRBV18	TRBD1	TRBJ2-1	few	TGTGCCAGCTCACCGGGACAGGGGGCCTACAATGAGCAGTTCTTC	CASSPGQGAYNEQFF
TRBV28	TRBD1	TRBJ1-4	-	TGTGCCAGCAGCCCTCCGTCGACAGGGGATGAAAAACTGTTTTTT	CASSPPSTGDEKLFF